What follows are 26 T cell receptor beta chains derived from one specimen sequenced in a study of blood T cell repertoires in COVID-19. Sequencing was performed with immunoSEQ multiplex PCR; in TCRdb, only in-frame clones are kept and a portion is missing. The sample has about 180,000 clones, around 89% seen once. Sequencing used peripheral blood. The receptors shown here come from a woman aged 25-40 years with acute or convalescent COVID-19.

This chain uses TRBV16 with TRBJ2-6; D is unresolved. The CDR3 is 14 residues long. Germline loops: CDR1 KGHSY, CDR2 FQNENV. Trimming cost V 0 bases and J 5 bases, with 5 bases left between them. CDR3 sequence (DNA): TGTGCCAGCAGCCAATCTCCCTGGGCCAACGTCCTGACTTTC. This codes for CASSQSPWANVLTF.

The CDR3 DNA follows: TGTGCCAGCAGCCAACAAGCGGGACTGAATGAGCAGTTCTTC. Its translation is CASSQQAGLNEQFF. The V call is TRBV3-1 (or the pseudogene TRBV3-2), the J call TRBJ2-1, with 7 bases fitting TRBD2. This CDR3 has 14 residues. Germline CDR1 is LGHDT and CDR2 is YNNKEL (reference sequence). With 2 bases clipped from V and 7 bases from J, the junction kept 5 bases outside the gene matches.

The CDR3 DNA sequence: TGTGCCAGTAGTATAAATGGACAGGGGGCAACTAATGAAAAACTGTTTTTT. This encodes CASSINGQGATNEKLFF. The rearrangement joins TRBV19 to TRBJ1-4, with 10 positions matching TRBD1. CDR1 LNHDA and CDR2 SQIVND come from the germline V gene (reference sequence). V lost 2 bases to trimming and J lost 0 bases; unmatched junction nucleotides: 3. CDR3 length: 17 amino acids.

The V gene is TRBV28, the J gene TRBJ2-3, with D unclear. The ends were cut back, 8 bases at V and 10 bases at J, with 13 bases in the middle. This CDR3 comprises 11 residues. Germline CDR1 reads MDHEN; CDR2 reads SYDVKM. The CDR3 loop reads CASSVEFAQYF. CDR3 sequence (DNA): TGTGCCAGCTCGGTTGAGTTTGCGCAGTATTTT.

V and J are TRBV2 and TRBJ1-3, with D unresolved. V lost 4 bases and J lost 8, with 6 bases in between. The CDR3 has 11 residues. CDR1 is SNHLY, CDR2 FYNNEI, per germline. CDR3 region: CASSGADTIYF. The DNA for the CDR3 is TGTGCCAGCAGTGGGGCTGACACCATATATTTT.

The rearrangement joins TRBV27 to TRBJ2-2; TRBD2 aligns across 13 bases. Germline lookup yields CDR1 MNHEY and CDR2 SMNVEV (reference sequence). V shed 6 bases and J 2 bases; nucleotides not matched to a gene: 9. CDR3 length: 18 amino acids. For the CDR3, the DNA is TGTGCCAGCAGCCCTGGACTAGCGGGAGAAATCAACACCGGGGAGCTGTTTTTT. Protein: CASSPGLAGEINTGELFF.

The rearrangement links TRBV11-1 to TRBJ1-2; maybe TRBD1 (5 bases). With 1 base removed from V and 12 bases from J, the gap between germline ends came to 18 bases. CDR3 length: 14 amino acids. Per germline, CDR1 SGHAT and CDR2 FQDESV (reference sequence). CDR3 in amino acids: CASSLEPTAESNTF. In DNA form, the CDR3 reads TGTGCCAGCAGCTTAGAGCCGACAGCCGAATCGAACACCTTC.

V and J are TRBV7-9 and TRBJ1-2; the match to TRBD1 covers 8 bases. From germline, CDR1 is SEHNR and CDR2 FQNEAQ (reference sequence). J gave up 8 bases and V 4 bases, and 9 bases lay outside the gene matches. CDR3 size: 14 residues. The CDR3 DNA follows: TGTGCCAGCAGCTCAAGAACAGGGGGGGAAGGCTACACCTTC. Its translation: CASSSRTGGEGYTF.

V gene TRBV10-2 combines with J gene TRBJ2-3; 13 bases map to TRBD2. CDR1 and CDR2 from the germline V gene are WSHSY and SAAADI. The CDR3 sequence is 15 residues long. Losses at the gene ends were 6 bases for V and 6 bases for J; bases not matched to a gene: 6. DNA of the CDR3: TGCGCCAGCAGCGAAGAACTAGCGGGGGGGGATACGCAGTATTTT. Its translation is CASSEELAGGDTQYF.

This clone showed up just once. Here the CDR3 reads CASSSPGRPGGPQHF. The CDR3 DNA sequence: TGTGCCAGCAGTTCTCCGGGACGTCCGGGGGGCCCCCAGCATTTT. J is TRBJ1-5 and V is TRBV28, with D tentatively TRBD1 (6 bases). Germline lookup yields CDR1 MDHEN and CDR2 SYDVKM. Between the trimmed V and J ends, which lost 4 bases and 10 bases, there was a span of 20 bases. The CDR3 extends over 15 amino acids.

The chain combines TRBV19 with TRBJ2-7; weak D call: TRBD2 (5 bases). The germline V gene has CDR1 LNHDA and CDR2 SQIVND (reference sequence). V was clipped by 6 bases and J by 6 bases, with 18 bases between them. This CDR3 is built from 14 residues. The CDR3 is CASRPAATLGEQYF. CDR3 nucleotide sequence: TGTGCCAGTAGACCAGCGGCAACCCTCGGCGAGCAGTACTTC. The variable domain in full, with the rest retrieved from reference TRBV19 and TRBJ2-7, is DGGITQSPKYLFRKEGQNVTLSCEQNLNHDAMYWYRQDPGQGLRLIYYSQIVNDFQKGDIAEGYSVSREKKESFPLTVTSAQKNPTAFYLCASRPAATLGEQYFGPGTRLTVT.

This clone was seen a single time. The chain joins TRBV6-5 to TRBJ2-3; perhaps TRBD1 as D (5 bases). Germline lookup yields CDR1 MNHEY and CDR2 SVGAGI. Trimming left V 7 bases short and J 4 bases short, with 9 bases between. The CDR3 runs 12 residues. The CDR3 reads CASIKGSDTQYF. CDR3 bases: TGTGCCAGCATTAAGGGGTCAGATACGCAGTATTTT.

The gene calls are TRBV30 and TRBJ2-2; D is unresolved. The germline gives CDR1 GTSNPN, CDR2 SVGIG (reference sequence). This CDR3 region has 10 residues. V lost 4 bases and J 7 bases, leaving 4 bases between the germline ends. Here the CDR3 reads CAWKSGELFF. The CDR3 DNA is TGTGCCTGGAAGAGCGGGGAGCTGTTTTTT.

The V gene is TRBV7-2, the J gene TRBJ2-5; D is undetermined. This CDR3 contains 15 residues. Trimming pared 1 base from V and 1 base from J, leaving 10 bases between. The germline gives CDR1 SGHTA, CDR2 FQGNSA. CDR3 amino acids: CASSLGLSPQETQYF. The DNA for the CDR3 is TGTGCCAGCAGCTTAGGGCTTTCCCCCCAAGAGACCCAGTACTTC.

This clone showed up just a few times. The gene calls are TRBV27 and TRBJ2-1; D is ambiguous. The germline gives CDR1 MNHEY, CDR2 SMNVEV (reference sequence). V lost 6 bases to trimming and J lost 8 bases, with 11 bases between them. This CDR3 contains 12 residues. The CDR3 protein is CASRTRLHEQFF. The CDR3 DNA reads TGTGCCAGCAGGACCAGACTCCATGAGCAGTTCTTC.

The J gene is TRBJ2-1, the V gene TRBV23-1; no reliable D call. TRBV23-1 is treated as an ORF (open reading frame) with a function not yet certain. V dropped 0 bases and J dropped 8 bases, with 26 bases sitting between them. CDR3 length: 19 amino acids. CDR3 region: CASSQSVSRYCASWDEQFF. The CDR3 DNA reads as TGCGCCAGCAGTCAATCCGTAAGCAGGTATTGTGCAAGTTGGGATGAGCAGTTCTTC.

The chain uses TRBV7-2 and TRBJ2-5; possibly TRBD2 for D (6 bases). This CDR3 spans 13 amino acids. Germline assignment: CDR1 SGHTA and CDR2 FQGNSA. Trimming removed 4 bases from V and 5 bases from J, with 11 bases in between. The CDR3 protein is CASSSQRVETQYF. DNA of the CDR3: TGTGCCAGCAGCTCCCAGCGGGTTGAGACCCAGTACTTC.

The CDR3 reads CASSLSLGQGSGGYTF. The CDR3 DNA follows: TGTGCCAGCAGCTTGAGTTTAGGACAGGGCTCCGGTGGCTACACCTTC. V is TRBV5-5 and J is TRBJ1-2; 8 nucleotides agree with TRBD1. Germline CDR1 is SGHKS and CDR2 is YYEKEE (reference sequence). V was pared by 1 base and J by 7 bases, with 12 bases of the junction left unmatched. The length of the CDR3 is 16 residues.

The V call is TRBV5-1, the J call TRBJ2-1; 11 positions agree with TRBD2. Trimming removed 3 bases from V and 0 bases from J; junction bases left unmatched: 8. The CDR3 loop spans 18 amino acids. From germline, CDR1 is SGHRS and CDR2 YFSETQ. CDR3 protein: CASSSGTSGESSYNEQFF. The CDR3 DNA reads as TGCGCCAGCAGCTCTGGGACTAGCGGAGAGAGCTCCTACAATGAGCAGTTCTTC.

This chain uses TRBV15 with TRBJ2-1; 8 nucleotides agree with TRBD2. The CDR3 is 15 amino acids. V lost 6 bases, J lost 6 bases, and 10 bases stayed unmatched. The V gene's germline CDR1 is LNHNV and CDR2 YYDKDF (reference sequence). The CDR3 DNA reads as TGTGCCACCAGGAGGCAGGGGACTAGGGTCAATGAGCAGTTCTTC. Translated, it gives CATRRQGTRVNEQFF.

The chain links TRBV2 to TRBJ1-6, with TRBD1 matching over 7 bases. This CDR3 comprises 16 residues. Per the germline V gene, CDR1 is SNHLY and CDR2 is FYNNEI. After removal of 9 bases from V and 4 bases from J, the junction contained 12 bases not matched to a gene. The CDR3 DNA is TGTGCCAGTAGATCGGGAACAGGGGATTATAATTCACCCCTCCACTTT. Its protein product is CASRSGTGDYNSPLHF.

V usage is TRBV7-9 and J usage is TRBJ1-3; D is unresolved. CDR1 SEHNR and CDR2 FQNEAQ come from the germline V gene (reference sequence). The CDR3 contains 13 residues. Trimming stripped 3 bases from V and 4 bases from J, with 7 bases between. The CDR3 loop reads CASSLRAGNTIYF. The CDR3 nucleotides are TGTGCCAGCAGCTTGAGGGCCGGAAACACCATATATTTT.

The chain recombines TRBV2 with TRBJ1-1; no firm D call. CDR3 length: 13 residues. Germline V CDR1 and CDR2: SNHLY, FYNNEI. V gave up 4 bases and J gave up 1 base, with 7 bases separating them. The CDR3 DNA reads as TGTGCCAGCAGTGGAAGAGGGAACACTGAAGCTTTCTTT. This codes for CASSGRGNTEAFF.

This clone was observed a handful of times. V gene TRBV11-3 combines with J gene TRBJ1-1; TRBD1 agrees at 7 bases. This CDR3 contains 14 residues. The germline V gene encodes CDR1 SGHNT and CDR2 YENEEA. V lost 1 base to trimming and J lost 8 bases; unmatched junction nucleotides: 7. CDR3 DNA sequence: TGTGCCAGCAGCTTAGTCCAGGGACAGACGGAAGCTTTCTTT. Protein sequence: CASSLVQGQTEAFF.

The rearrangement links TRBV3-1 (or the pseudogene TRBV3-2) to TRBJ2-7; 7 bases fit TRBD1. Unmatched junction bases numbered 16, after V lost 5 bases and J lost 6 bases. CDR1 LGHDT and CDR2 YNNKEL come from the germline V gene (reference sequence). This CDR3 spans 16 amino acids. CDR3 sequence: CASSANPGTAQGEQYF. CDR3 nucleotides: TGTGCCAGCAGCGCTAATCCAGGGACAGCGCAGGGCGAGCAGTACTTC.

The J gene is TRBJ2-3, the V gene TRBV9; TRBD1 is a possible D gene (5 bases). Germline V lookup: CDR1 SGDLS, CDR2 YYNGEE. The CDR3 totals 16 residues. With 0 bases removed from V and 4 bases from J, the gap between germline ends came to 15 bases. CDR3 nucleotides: TGTGCCAGCAGCGTAGAGGGAAGGGGAAGATCAGATACGCAGTATTTT. Translating gives CASSVEGRGRSDTQYF.